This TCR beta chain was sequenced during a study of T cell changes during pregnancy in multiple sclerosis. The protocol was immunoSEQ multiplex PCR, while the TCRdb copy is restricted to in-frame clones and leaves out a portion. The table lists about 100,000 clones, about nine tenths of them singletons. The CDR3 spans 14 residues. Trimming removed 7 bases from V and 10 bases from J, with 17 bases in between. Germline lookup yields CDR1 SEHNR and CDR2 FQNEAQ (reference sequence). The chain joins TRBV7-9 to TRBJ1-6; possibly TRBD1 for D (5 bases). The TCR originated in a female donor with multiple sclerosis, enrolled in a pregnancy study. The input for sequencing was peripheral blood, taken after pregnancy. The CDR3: CASTQGNYESPLHF. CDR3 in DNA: TGTGCCAGCACGCAGGGAAATTATGAATCACCCCTCCACTTT.